This T cell receptor (beta chain) appears in the sequencing data of a study of Tregs in tolerant kidney transplant recipients. Thawed PBMCs were FACS-sorted into unstimulated CD4+CD25+CD127- regulatory T cells, CD4+CD25- non-regulatory cells, CD4 and CD8 cells. Of note for this clone: Its antigen remains unidentified.

Method: immunoSEQ multiplex PCR; TCRdb's copy keeps in-frame clones and lacks some. The sample includes some 240,000 clones, roughly 80% of them seen just once. Findings of the study overall: Biological reproducibility was not directly addressed in this study. Validation in larger populations is needed because few patients were studied. Activated donor B cell expansion appeared to reveal the most relevant donor-specific TCRbeta repertoire.

This CDR3 contains 13 residues. Germline assignment: CDR1 SGHAT and CDR2 FQNNGV. The junction had 1 base not matched to a gene; V was cut back by 4 bases and J by 4 bases. The receptor was isolated from a human donor in good health. The chain is built from TRBV11-2 and TRBJ1-3, with 7 bases matching TRBD1. The sequenced material came from CD4+ T cells from blood. The CDR3 nucleotides are TGTGCCAGCAGCTCGACAGGGGGAAACACCATATATTTT. Protein: CASSSTGGNTIYF.